Each of the 12 T cell receptor beta chains below was sequenced from the same sample in a study of PD-1 blockade in classical Hodgkin lymphoma. Sequencing used immunoSEQ multiplex PCR; TCRdb keeps in-frame clones, though not all of them. The sample lists some 110,000 clones; approximately 89% were seen once. Sample time point: cycle 4 day 1 (C4D1), after five to seven weeks of nivolumab. Each patient relapsed following autologous stem cell transplantation, and prior brentuximab vedotin exposure differed. Sequencing was performed on peripheral blood mononuclear cells (PBMCs), taken before the fourth cycle of nivolumab. The receptors here all came from a human donor with classical Hodgkin lymphoma.

This clone has a handful of counts. This chain links TRBV11-1 with TRBJ2-7; possibly TRBD2 for D (5 bases). CDR1 and CDR2 from the germline V gene are SGHAT and FQDESV (reference sequence). The CDR3 is 13 residues long. V lost 1 base and J 5 bases, leaving 9 bases between the germline ends. The DNA for the CDR3 is TGTGCCAGCAGCTTAGTTTTCGGGGACGAGCAGTACTTC. Amino acid sequence: CASSLVFGDEQYF.

V gene TRBV12-5 combines with J gene TRBJ2-1; D remains ambiguous. The V gene lost 0 bases and the J gene lost 7 bases, with 7 bases spanning the gap. Germline V lookup: CDR1 LGHNT, CDR2 FRNRAP. This CDR3 spans 13 amino acids. The CDR3, as DNA: TGTGCTAGTGGTTTGGTAATTACAAATGAGCAGTTCTTC. It encodes CASGLVITNEQFF.

A few counts support this clone. CDR3 region: CASSYWAGGQHF. The CDR3 DNA is TGTGCCAGCAGTTACTGGGCAGGGGGCCAGCATTTT. This chain joins TRBV6-6 and TRBJ1-5; TRBD1 aligns across 7 bases. The CDR3 loop spans 12 amino acids. V lost 1 base, J lost 12 bases, and 3 bases stayed unmatched. Germline loops: CDR1 MNHNY, CDR2 SVGAGI (reference sequence).

This chain joins TRBV5-6 and TRBJ2-1; D remains unclear. Per germline, CDR1 SGHDT and CDR2 YYEEEE. V gave up 2 bases and J gave up 8 bases, with 11 bases separating them. This CDR3 comprises 13 residues. The CDR3 DNA reads as TGTGCCAGCAGCTTTAGAGTTGCCGATGAGCAGTTCTTC. Its protein product is CASSFRVADEQFF.

This chain links TRBV11-2 with TRBJ2-7, with no clear D. Trimming cost V 5 bases and J 1 base, with 12 bases left between them. This CDR3 spans 14 amino acids. Per germline, CDR1 SGHAT and CDR2 FQNNGV. CDR3 coding DNA: TGTGCCAGCAGCCCCATGGGGAATTCCTACGAGCAGTACTTC. It encodes CASSPMGNSYEQYF.

The J gene is TRBJ1-5, the V gene TRBV19; 7 bases align to TRBD1. Germline-derived CDR1 and CDR2 are LNHDA and SQIVND (reference sequence). The CDR3 is made up of 15 amino acids. The trim removed 6 bases at V and 0 bases at J, leaving 5 bases unmatched. The CDR3: CASSVTGVSNQPQHF. DNA for the CDR3: TGTGCCAGTAGCGTTACAGGGGTTAGCAATCAGCCCCAGCATTTT.

For the CDR3, the DNA is TGTGCCACCAGCAGTCTAGCAGGGGCGCACACTGAAGCTTTCTTT. As protein: CATSSLAGAHTEAFF. The chain has TRBV15 and TRBJ1-1; the D gene is possibly TRBD1 (6 bases). The V gene's germline CDR1 is LNHNV and CDR2 YYDKDF (reference sequence). The V gene lost 3 bases and the J gene lost 3 bases, with 14 bases spanning the gap. The CDR3 is made up of 15 amino acids.

The J gene is TRBJ2-1, the V gene TRBV19; tentative D call: TRBD1 (6 bases). Trimming pared 6 bases from V and 6 bases from J, leaving 9 bases between. Germline lookup yields CDR1 LNHDA and CDR2 SQIVND (reference sequence). The CDR3 sequence is 12 residues long. The CDR3 is CASRLQGNEQFF. In DNA, the CDR3 is TGTGCCAGTAGACTACAGGGCAATGAGCAGTTCTTC.

This clone was seen just once. The chain joins TRBV30 to TRBJ1-5; maybe TRBD1 (5 bases). Germline V gives CDR1 GTSNPN, CDR2 SVGIG (reference sequence). This CDR3 region has 15 residues. The V end lost 3 bases, the J end lost 0 bases, and 12 bases lay between the germline ends. The CDR3 here is CAWRSGIDSNQPQHF. The CDR3 DNA is TGTGCCTGGAGGTCAGGGATTGATAGCAATCAGCCCCAGCATTTT.

The chain carries TRBV6-5 and TRBJ2-1; D may correspond to TRBD1 or TRBD2 (5 bases each). The V gene's germline CDR1 is MNHEY and CDR2 SVGAGI. This CDR3 region has 13 residues. Trimming removed 1 base from V and 7 bases from J, with 8 bases in between. The CDR3 nucleotides read TGTGCCAGCAGTTACTTGAGGGGAAATGAGCAGTTCTTC. Protein: CASSYLRGNEQFF.

The CDR3 reads CASSEVPSSYNEQFF. The CDR3 DNA reads TGTGCCAGCAGTGAAGTTCCGAGCTCCTACAATGAGCAGTTCTTC. The rearrangement links TRBV2 to TRBJ2-1, with no clear D. The CDR3 spans 15 residues. Germline-derived CDR1 and CDR2 are SNHLY and FYNNEI. The V end was cut by 1 base, the J end by 0 bases, with 7 bases between.

J is TRBJ1-3 and V is TRBV4-2; unclear D gene. This CDR3 has 16 residues. Germline CDR1 is LGHNA and CDR2 is YNFKEQ. The ends were cut back, 0 bases at V and 0 bases at J, with 9 bases in the middle. The CDR3 loop reads CASSQEEAVSGNTIYF. The CDR3 DNA is TGTGCCAGCAGCCAAGAAGAGGCCGTCTCTGGAAACACCATATATTTT.